Below, 21 T cell receptor beta chains from the same sample are listed, as sequenced in a study of graft-versus-host responses after intestinal transplantation. Sequencing was performed with immunoSEQ multiplex PCR; in TCRdb, only in-frame clones are kept and a portion is missing. The top ten hold 51% of the sample, which has 15,000 to 20,000 clones, around 86% seen once. The sequencing here drew on bone marrow, taken around 130 days after transplant. These receptors came from a human patient who received an intestinal transplant, so some T cells may come from the graft donor.

V and J are TRBV11-1 and TRBJ2-7, with a weak D call TRBD1 (5 bases). This CDR3 is 16 amino acids long. CDR1 SGHAT and CDR2 FQDESV come from the germline V gene (reference sequence). The V and J ends lost 4 bases and 3 bases respectively, with 19 bases between them. The CDR3 region is CASSSQGRIKDYEQYF. In DNA, the CDR3 is TGTGCCAGCAGCTCCCAGGGCCGGATAAAGGACTACGAGCAGTACTTC.

CDR3 DNA: TGCAGCGTTGGGACCCTTGGACTGGACTACAATGAGCAGTTCTTC. Its translation is CSVGTLGLDYNEQFF. This rearrangement joins TRBV29-1 to TRBJ2-1; possibly TRBD2 for D (5 bases). V gave up 4 bases and J gave up 3 bases, with 16 bases separating them. Germline V CDR1 and CDR2: SQVTM, ANQGSEA. This CDR3 has 15 residues.

The V call is TRBV9, the J call TRBJ2-7, with D possibly called TRBD1 or TRBD2 (6 bases each). Deletions cut 0 bases from V and 10 bases from J, with 14 bases between. Germline CDR1 and CDR2: SGDLS and YYNGEE. The CDR3 consists of 13 residues. CDR3 region: CASSVGVRGGQYF. CDR3 DNA: TGTGCCAGCAGCGTAGGTGTCAGGGGAGGTCAGTACTTC.

The chain has TRBV6-1 and TRBJ2-7; maybe TRBD2 (5 bases). Germline loops: CDR1 MNHNS, CDR2 SASEGT. V was shortened by 8 bases and J by 5 bases, with 13 bases between the two germline ends. The CDR3 runs 12 residues. CDR3 sequence: CASDYGVNEQYF. CDR3 DNA sequence: TGTGCCAGCGACTACGGGGTCAACGAGCAGTACTTC.

V is TRBV15 and J is TRBJ2-2; 13 bases are shared with TRBD2. The CDR3 length is 18 residues. The trim removed 3 bases at V and 2 bases at J, leaving 6 bases unmatched. Germline CDR1 is LNHNV and CDR2 is YYDKDF (reference sequence). CDR3 DNA sequence: TGTGCCACCAGCAGGCCCCCGGGACTAGCGGGAAACACCGGGGAGCTGTTTTTT. Amino acid sequence: CATSRPPGLAGNTGELFF.

This sequence joins TRBV5-1 and TRBJ1-4; D is unclear. This CDR3 contains 11 residues. The V gene lost 4 bases and the J gene lost 8 bases, with 6 bases spanning the gap. From germline, CDR1 is SGHRS and CDR2 YFSETQ. CDR3 DNA: TGCGCCAGCAGCGAAGGAGAAAAACTGTTTTTT. Encoded protein: CASSEGEKLFF. Filled out from reference TRBV5-1 and TRBJ1-4, the complete variable domain reads KAGVTQTPRYLIKTRGQQVTLSCSPISGHRSVSWYQQTPGQGLQFLFEYFSETQRNKGNFPGRFSGRQFSNSRSEMNVSTLELGDSALYLCASSEGEKLFFGSGTQLSVL.

The rearrangement uses TRBV6-4 and TRBJ2-2; TRBD1 matches 9 bases. This CDR3 contains 15 residues. The junction had 6 bases not matched to a gene; V was cut back by 9 bases and J by 1 base. Germline loops: CDR1 MRHNA, CDR2 SNTAGT. This CDR3 is CARALGQGNTGELFF. Here the CDR3 DNA reads TGTGCCAGAGCCCTGGGACAGGGGAACACCGGGGAGCTGTTTTTT.

The rearrangement links TRBV6-1 to TRBJ2-7; 7 positions match TRBD1. Germline V gives CDR1 MNHNS, CDR2 SASEGT. V shed 7 bases, J shed 2 bases, and the junction held 8 bases outside the gene matches. This CDR3 region has 14 residues. CDR3 in amino acids: CASNPRQGAYEQYF. As DNA, the CDR3 is TGTGCCAGCAACCCAAGACAGGGAGCCTACGAGCAGTACTTC.

The rearrangement links TRBV5-1 to TRBJ2-1, with TRBD2 identical over 10 bases. The CDR3 covers 15 residues. Germline CDR1 is SGHRS and CDR2 is YFSETQ. V was pared by 3 bases and J by 8 bases, with 8 bases of the junction left unmatched. CDR3 coding DNA: TGCGCCAGCAGCTCAAGCGGGAGGGCCATGGATGAGCAGTTCTTC. This encodes CASSSSGRAMDEQFF.

The rearrangement links TRBV19 to TRBJ1-1; 7 bases agree with TRBD1. J gave up 0 bases and V 4 bases, and 8 bases lay outside the gene matches. The CDR3 extends over 16 amino acids. The germline V gene has CDR1 LNHDA and CDR2 SQIVND (reference sequence). The CDR3 region has the DNA TGTGCCAGTAGTAGATCACAGGGGCAGATGAACACTGAAGCTTTCTTT. This translates into CASSRSQGQMNTEAFF.

The chain carries TRBV27 and TRBJ1-6; no clear D. The CDR3 spans 14 residues. CDR1 is MNHEY, CDR2 SMNVEV, per germline (reference sequence). Trimming shortened V by 6 bases and J by 8 bases, and 14 bases separated the two germline ends. CDR3: CASSLLRLDSPLHF. The CDR3, as DNA: TGTGCCAGCAGCCTACTCCGTTTAGATTCACCCCTCCACTTT.

The chain carries TRBV19 and TRBJ1-1, with D perhaps TRBD1 (6 bases). CDR1 is LNHDA, CDR2 SQIVND, per germline (reference sequence). Trimming shortened V by 5 bases and J by 1 base, and 14 bases separated the two germline ends. The CDR3 sequence is 15 residues long. The CDR3 region has the DNA TGTGCCAGTAGTTGGGGGGGCAGTGGGAACACTGAAGCTTTCTTT. Protein: CASSWGGSGNTEAFF. The variable domain in full, with the rest retrieved from reference TRBV19 and TRBJ1-1, is DGGITQSPKYLFRKEGQNVTLSCEQNLNHDAMYWYRQDPGQGLRLIYYSQIVNDFQKGDIAEGYSVSREKKESFPLTVTSAQKNPTAFYLCASSWGGSGNTEAFFGQGTRLTVV.

In nucleotides, the CDR3 is TGTGCCTGCCTCCCGGGACTTCAATATGGGAAGGGAAACACCATATATTTT. Residues: CACLPGLQYGKGNTIYF. The gene calls are TRBV30 and TRBJ1-3; tentatively, D is TRBD1 (5 bases). The CDR3 is 17 residues long. Trimming pared 6 bases from V and 4 bases from J, leaving 25 bases between. CDR1 and CDR2 from the germline V gene are GTSNPN and SVGIG (reference sequence).

This clone appeared once. In DNA form, the CDR3 reads TGCGCCAGCAGCTTGGGACTAGCGGGAGGGAAAGAGCAGTACTTC. This gives the protein CASSLGLAGGKEQYF. The chain links TRBV5-1 to TRBJ2-7; TRBD2 matches 14 bases. From germline, CDR1 is SGHRS and CDR2 YFSETQ. CDR3 length equals 15 residues. The V gene end was trimmed by 0 bases and the J gene end by 7 bases; junction bases not matched to a gene: 3.

The V gene is TRBV5-6, the J gene TRBJ2-3, with D possibly called TRBD1 or TRBD2 (5 bases each). Germline CDR1 reads SGHDT; CDR2 reads YYEEEE. CDR3 size: 15 residues. V dropped 0 bases and J dropped 5 bases, with 13 bases sitting between them. The DNA of the CDR3 is TGTGCCAGCAGCTTGGGAGGCAGGGAGCGAGATACGCAGTATTTT. Protein product: CASSLGGRERDTQYF.

This clone appeared a single time. The V call is TRBV10-3, the J call TRBJ1-1; 7 bases are shared with TRBD1. Trimming removed 7 bases from V and 4 bases from J; junction bases left unmatched: 3. Per germline, CDR1 ENHRY and CDR2 SYGVKD. The CDR3 extends over 12 amino acids. CDR3 sequence reads: CAIKQGGTEAFF. The CDR3 DNA reads as TGTGCCATCAAGCAGGGGGGCACTGAAGCTTTCTTT.

The genes are TRBV28 and TRBJ1-5; D gene uncertain. Trimming shortened V by 6 bases and J by 7 bases, and 13 bases separated the two germline ends. The CDR3 extends over 13 amino acids. The germline CDR1 and CDR2 sequences are MDHEN and SYDVKM. The CDR3 loop reads CASSLGLVQPQHF. CDR3 DNA sequence: TGTGCCAGCAGCCTTGGCCTCGTCCAGCCCCAGCATTTT.

J is TRBJ2-1 and V is TRBV2; 10 nucleotides line up with TRBD2. Germline trimming cut 6 bases from V and 9 bases from J; bases unmatched to any gene: 5. Germline CDR1 reads SNHLY; CDR2 reads FYNNEI. The CDR3 is 13 amino acids. The chain's CDR3 is CASSRTSGSEQFF. In DNA, the CDR3 is TGTGCCAGCAGCAGGACTAGCGGAAGTGAGCAGTTCTTC.

The chain joins TRBV6-4 to TRBJ2-3, with TRBD2 matching over 12 bases. J was trimmed by 3 bases and V by 4 bases; bases with no gene match: 5. The CDR3 is 16 amino acids. Germline CDR1 and CDR2: MRHNA and SNTAGT. DNA for the CDR3: TGTGCCAGCAGTGCCACCGGGACTAGCGGGACAGATACGCAGTATTTT. Residues: CASSATGTSGTDTQYF.

The rearrangement links TRBV15 to TRBJ1-2, with no clear D. Germline V lookup: CDR1 LNHNV, CDR2 YYDKDF (reference sequence). V lost 1 base, J lost 5 bases, and 8 bases lay in between. The CDR3 is made up of 13 amino acids. CDR3 DNA sequence: TGTGCCACCAGCAGAGGTGGCACTTATGGCTACACCTTC. This encodes CATSRGGTYGYTF.

This chain uses TRBV7-2 with TRBJ2-1; D perhaps matches TRBD2 (6 bases). This CDR3 region has 13 residues. CDR1 and CDR2 from the germline V gene are SGHTA and FQGNSA. Trimming took off 5 bases at V and 7 bases at J, with 12 bases between the two ends. CDR3 nucleotide sequence: TGTGCCAGCAGCCCGCGGGGCCCTAATGAGCAGTTCTTC. Protein product: CASSPRGPNEQFF.